This TCR beta chain comes out of a study of beta chain features in type 1 diabetes. Study as a whole: When patients were set against healthy donors, age, gender and cell yields were similar.

Study conclusions and caveats: Across all four CD4+ subsets, people with type 1 diabetes showed modestly shorter TCRB CDR3s.

There are 11 residues in the CDR3. V gave up 6 bases and J gave up 6 bases, with 9 bases separating them. Germline V gene data show CDR1 as ENHRY and CDR2 as SYGVKD. Many counts were recorded for this clone. Its antigen remains unidentified. Expressed TCRB transcripts were sequenced, since all the RNA that had been isolated was reverse transcribed. Only in-frame clones appear in the TCRdb table, and some are missing; sequencing was by immunoSEQ multiplex PCR. The sample lists hundreds of thousands of clones, around 15% occurring once. Source material: naive CD4+ T cells from blood. This clonotype originated in a man between 18 and 35 years old in good health. The chain joins TRBV10-3 to TRBJ2-7; no clear D. The CDR3 DNA reads TGTGCCATCAGGCGCAGCCTCGAGCAGTACTTC. Translation gives CAIRRSLEQYF.